The next 28 T cell receptor beta chains were all read from a single sample in a study of T cells in tumors after PD-1 blockade. Sequencing used immunoSEQ multiplex PCR; TCRdb keeps in-frame clones, though not all of them. The sample has 60,000 to 75,000 clones, about 74% seen once. The input for sequencing was PBMCs, taken after anti-PD-1 treatment. The receptors were sampled from a human donor with basal cell carcinoma.

The genes are TRBV5-4 and TRBJ1-4; the match to TRBD1 covers 9 bases. The V and J ends lost 4 bases and 8 bases, in that order; junction bases with no gene match: 9. Germline CDR1 SGHNT, CDR2 YYREEE (reference sequence). This CDR3 is built from 15 residues. The CDR3 region has the DNA TGTGCCAGCAGCGGGGGACAGGGTAAAGGGGAAAAACTGTTTTTT. Residues: CASSGGQGKGEKLFF.

This clone was detected only a few times. This chain links TRBV5-6 with TRBJ2-7; the D is unclear. The V end lost 3 bases, the J end lost 2 bases, and 9 bases lay between the germline ends. This CDR3 spans 13 amino acids. The germline V gene encodes CDR1 SGHDT and CDR2 YYEEEE. In nucleotides, the CDR3 is TGTGCCAGCAGCTCACTTCCGACCTACGAGCAGTACTTC. Its translation is CASSSLPTYEQYF.

This clone was picked up a small number of times. The chain links TRBV7-2 to TRBJ2-2; 8 bases match TRBD2. CDR1 and CDR2 (germline): SGHTA, FQGNSA. After removal of 1 base from V and 8 bases from J, the junction contained 3 bases not matched to a gene. The CDR3 contains 14 residues. CDR3 amino acids: CASSLGLATGELFF. The CDR3 DNA follows: TGTGCCAGCAGCTTAGGACTAGCGACAGGGGAGCTGTTTTTT.

With regard to this clone: Other DNA sequences from this sample encode an identical CDR3 as well. The chain links TRBV11-3 to TRBJ2-2; D is possibly TRBD2 (6 bases). Germline V gene sequence: CDR1 SGHNT, CDR2 YENEEA. The length of the CDR3 is 16 residues. Between the trimmed V and J ends, which lost 9 bases and 1 base, there was a span of 18 bases. As DNA, the CDR3 is TGTGCCAGTAGCCACCGACTAGTATTGAACACCGGGGAGCTGTTTTTT. This sequence encodes CASSHRLVLNTGELFF.

The V gene is TRBV19, the J gene TRBJ2-5, with a possible D match to TRBD1 (5 bases). CDR1 LNHDA and CDR2 SQIVND come from the germline V gene (reference sequence). The CDR3 is 13 amino acids. Trimming shortened V by 5 bases and J by 5 bases, and 12 bases separated the two germline ends. DNA of the CDR3: TGTGCCAGTAGTCCGCAGGGTCGGGAGACCCAGTACTTC. It specifies CASSPQGRETQYF.

The genes are TRBV4-1 and TRBJ1-1; D uncertain. The V and J ends lost 0 bases and 1 base respectively, with 9 bases between them. Germline CDR1 reads MGHRA; CDR2 reads YSYEKL. The CDR3 totals 15 residues. The CDR3 DNA is TGCGCCAGCAGCCAAGATCACAGACAGAACACTGAAGCTTTCTTT. Its protein is CASSQDHRQNTEAFF.

The chain is built from TRBV10-2 and TRBJ1-5; weak D call: TRBD1 (6 bases). The germline V gene has CDR1 WSHSY and CDR2 SAAADI. V was pared by 6 bases and J by 6 bases, with 15 bases between. CDR3 length: 14 residues. CDR3 DNA sequence: TGCGCCAGCAGAGAAGACAGGTCCGCTCAGCCCCAGCATTTT. Translating gives CASREDRSAQPQHF.

The chain uses TRBV3-1 (or the pseudogene TRBV3-2) and TRBJ2-7; D call uncertain. CDR1 is LGHDT and CDR2 is YNNKEL in the germline V gene (reference sequence). Trimming took 4 bases from V and 3 from J, leaving 10 bases between them. This CDR3 is 13 amino acids long. CDR3 DNA: TGTGCCAGCAGCCTTGGGTCCCTCTACGAGCAGTACTTC. It translates to CASSLGSLYEQYF.

CDR3 loop: CASSSARGQASTGGYTF. CDR3 sequence (DNA): TGTGCCAGCAGTTCCGCCCGAGGACAGGCCTCTACGGGGGGCTACACCTTC. The chain has TRBV28 and TRBJ1-2, with TRBD1 matching over 7 bases. CDR3 size: 17 residues. The germline gives CDR1 MDHEN, CDR2 SYDVKM. Trimming at V came to 4 bases and at J to 8 bases, leaving 19 bases not matched to a gene.

This chain uses TRBV2 with TRBJ2-1, with D possibly TRBD2 on 6 matching bases. Trimming stripped 7 bases from V and 0 bases from J, with 19 bases between. Germline CDR1 and CDR2: SNHLY and FYNNEI. This CDR3 has 17 residues. CDR3 region: CASTSDVSGLSYNEQFF. CDR3 DNA: TGTGCCAGCACCTCAGATGTTAGCGGACTCTCCTACAATGAGCAGTTCTTC.

The rearrangement links TRBV25-1 to TRBJ2-4; D is unclear. The CDR3 has 14 amino acids. The V end lost 1 base, the J end lost 3 bases, and 7 bases lay between the germline ends. In germline, CDR1 is MGHDK, CDR2 SYGVNS. CDR3 in amino acids: CASSESGFKNIQYF. CDR3 sequence (DNA): TGTGCCAGCAGTGAATCTGGATTCAAAAACATTCAGTACTTC.

The chain carries TRBV5-6 and TRBJ2-5, with D perhaps TRBD1 (6 bases). The CDR3 is 15 amino acids. V dropped 5 bases and J dropped 2 bases, with 16 bases sitting between them. Per germline, CDR1 SGHDT and CDR2 YYEEEE. Written as DNA, the CDR3 is TGTGCCAGCAGACAGGGTACAGGGTGGCAAGAGACCCAGTACTTC. It codes for CASRQGTGWQETQYF.

This clone was counted only a few times. The CDR3 reads CASSLQKHEQYF. CDR3 nucleotides: TGTGCCAGCAGTCTCCAGAAACACGAGCAGTACTTC. The rearrangement links TRBV28 to TRBJ2-7; D gene unclear. This CDR3 contains 12 residues. V was trimmed by 5 bases and J by 5 bases, leaving 10 bases between them. Looked up from germline, CDR1 is MDHEN and CDR2 is SYDVKM.

This clone showed up just a few times. This chain links TRBV6-5 with TRBJ2-7; a possible D gene is TRBD1 (6 bases). Germline CDR1 and CDR2: MNHEY and SVGAGI. V was pared by 6 bases and J by 4 bases, with 16 bases between. This CDR3 has 14 amino acids. This CDR3 reads CASSYGQSSYEQYF. CDR3 DNA: TGTGCCAGCAGCTATGGACAGTCCTCGTACGAGCAGTACTTC.

The chain recombines TRBV14 with TRBJ2-3; TRBD2 matches at 11 bases. Trimming at V came to 3 bases and at J to 2 bases, leaving 10 bases not matched to a gene. This CDR3 is built from 18 residues. In germline, CDR1 is SGHDN, CDR2 FVKESK. The CDR3 coding sequence is TGTGCCAGCAGCCACCCCGGACTAGCGGGCACTATCACAGATACGCAGTATTTT. Residues: CASSHPGLAGTITDTQYF.

The rearrangement uses TRBV4-2 and TRBJ2-1, with D possibly TRBD2 on 7 matching bases. The V end lost 3 bases, the J end lost 7 bases, and 19 bases lay between the germline ends. This CDR3 is 16 amino acids long. Germline values: CDR1 LGHNA, CDR2 YNFKEQ. CDR3 protein: CASSHAPGGQGNEQFF. In DNA form, the CDR3 reads TGTGCCAGCAGCCATGCGCCCGGGGGGCAGGGGAATGAGCAGTTCTTC.

For this clone: The sample carries other DNA sequences with the same CDR3. CDR3 loop: CASSYATDTGELFF. In nucleotides, the CDR3 is TGTGCCAGCAGTTATGCTACGGACACCGGGGAGCTGTTTTTT. This chain joins TRBV6-5 and TRBJ2-2; the D is unclear. V lost 3 bases to trimming and J lost 3 bases, with 8 bases between them. The CDR3 has 14 residues. Germline assignment: CDR1 MNHEY and CDR2 SVGAGI.

The chain carries TRBV12-5 and TRBJ2-5; possibly TRBD2 for D (5 bases). The CDR3 is 14 amino acids. Germline V gene sequence: CDR1 LGHNT, CDR2 FRNRAP. V was cut by 1 base and J by 4 bases, with 10 bases left in between. For the CDR3, the DNA is TGTGCTAGTGGTTTGGGAGGGTGGCGAGAGACCCAGTACTTC. Encoded protein: CASGLGGWRETQYF. Supplemented by reference TRBV12-5 and TRBJ2-5, the full variable domain reads DARVTQTPRHKVTEMGQEVTMRCQPILGHNTVFWYRQTMMQGLELLAYFRNRAPLDDSGMPKDRFSAEMPDATLATLKIQPSEPRDSAVYFCASGLGGWRETQYFGPGTRLLVL.

The rearrangement links TRBV7-9 to TRBJ1-4; the D gene is possibly TRBD1 (6 bases). CDR1 and CDR2 from the germline V gene are SEHNR and FQNEAQ (reference sequence). The length of the CDR3 is 13 residues. Trimming pared 8 bases from V and 8 bases from J, leaving 15 bases between. As DNA, the CDR3 is TGTGCCAGCGCCCCAGGGGTAGGGGAAAAACTGTTTTTT. Its translation is CASAPGVGEKLFF.

This chain connects TRBV12-3 or TRBV12-4 to TRBJ2-2; D gene unclear. V was clipped by 3 bases and J by 7 bases, with 3 bases between them. The CDR3 extends over 11 amino acids. Here the CDR3 DNA reads TGTGCCAGCAGTTTTGGCGGGGAGCTGTTTTTT. Protein: CASSFGGELFF.

This sequence joins TRBV19 and TRBJ1-5; D ambiguous. Germline V gene lookup returns CDR1 LNHDA and CDR2 SQIVND (reference sequence). Trimming shortened V by 3 bases and J by 9 bases, and 12 bases separated the two germline ends. The CDR3 is made up of 13 amino acids. As DNA, the CDR3 is TGTGCCAGTAGTATGGAGGGCACGTGGCCCCAGCATTTT. Its translation: CASSMEGTWPQHF.

The sample holds one count of this clone. The rearrangement uses TRBV18 and TRBJ1-1, with D possibly matching TRBD1 (5 bases). The CDR3 is 15 amino acids. V dropped 4 bases and J dropped 0 bases, with 12 bases sitting between them. Germline lookup yields CDR1 KGHSH and CDR2 LQKENI. DNA for the CDR3: TGTGCCAGCTCACTAATCGGGACGGTGAACACTGAAGCTTTCTTT. It specifies CASSLIGTVNTEAFF. Together with reference TRBV18 and TRBJ1-1, the CDR3 gives the full variable domain: NAGVMQNPRHLVRRRGQEARLRCSPMKGHSHVYWYRQLPEEGLKFMVYLQKENIIDESGMPKERFSAEFPKEGPSILRIQQVVRGDSAAYFCASSLIGTVNTEAFFGQGTRLTVV.

At least ten counts were recorded for this clone. CDR3 residues: CASSKTVGQPQHF. CDR3 in DNA: TGTGCCAGCAGTAAGACTGTGGGTCAGCCCCAGCATTTT. The V gene is TRBV12-3 or TRBV12-4, the J gene TRBJ1-5; the D is unclear. The CDR3 sequence is 13 residues long. The V gene lost 5 bases and the J gene lost 6 bases, with 11 bases spanning the gap.

The genes are TRBV7-2 and TRBJ2-1; 7 nucleotides agree with TRBD2. V gave up 5 bases and J gave up 7 bases; unmatched junction bases: 8. CDR3 length: 14 amino acids. Germline V lookup: CDR1 SGHTA, CDR2 FQGNSA. The CDR3 spells CASSVPGLQNEQFF. The CDR3 DNA sequence: TGTGCCAGCAGCGTCCCGGGACTACAAAATGAGCAGTTCTTC.

The genes are TRBV7-9 and TRBJ1-1, with a weak D call TRBD1 (5 bases). The V and J ends lost 5 bases and 3 bases respectively, with 19 bases between them. Germline V gene lookup returns CDR1 SEHNR and CDR2 FQNEAQ (reference sequence). The CDR3 sequence is 16 residues long. CDR3 protein: CASSPPRAIFDTEAFF. For the CDR3, the DNA is TGTGCCAGCAGCCCACCCAGGGCAATCTTTGACACTGAAGCTTTCTTT.

V usage is TRBV5-1 and J usage is TRBJ2-2; D not resolved. Trimming took off 0 bases at V and 4 bases at J, with 10 bases between the two ends. The CDR3 contains 15 residues. Germline CDR1 reads SGHRS; CDR2 reads YFSETQ. The DNA for the CDR3 is TGCGCCAGCAGCTTGGAGCAGGTGGGCACCGGGGAGCTGTTTTTT. This translates into CASSLEQVGTGELFF.

This clone was observed a few times. The rearrangement links TRBV29-1 to TRBJ2-6; D remains ambiguous. V was pared by 3 bases and J by 0 bases, with 6 bases between. Germline V CDR1 and CDR2: SQVTM, ANQGSEA. This CDR3 is built from 14 residues. Here the CDR3 DNA reads TGCAGCGTTGATCACACCTCTGGGGCCAACGTCCTGACTTTC. It translates to CSVDHTSGANVLTF.

This chain uses TRBV18 with TRBJ1-2; D is undetermined. The length of the CDR3 is 15 residues. V gave up 0 bases and J gave up 2 bases, with 10 bases separating them. Germline V gene sequence: CDR1 KGHSH, CDR2 LQKENI. Written as DNA, the CDR3 is TGTGCCAGCTCACCACCGGGCAGTTTAAACTATGGCTACACCTTC. Translated, it gives CASSPPGSLNYGYTF.